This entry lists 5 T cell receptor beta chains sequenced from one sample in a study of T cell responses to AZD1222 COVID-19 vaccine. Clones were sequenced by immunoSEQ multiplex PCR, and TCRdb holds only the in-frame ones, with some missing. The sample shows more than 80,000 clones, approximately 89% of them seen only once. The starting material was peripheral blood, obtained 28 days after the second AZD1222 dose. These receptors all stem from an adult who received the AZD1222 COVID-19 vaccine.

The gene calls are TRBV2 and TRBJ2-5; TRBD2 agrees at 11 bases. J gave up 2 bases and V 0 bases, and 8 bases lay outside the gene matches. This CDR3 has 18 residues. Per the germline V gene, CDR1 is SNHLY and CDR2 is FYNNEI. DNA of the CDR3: TGTGCCAGCAGTGAAGCGCTAAGACTAGCGGGGCGTCAAGAGACCCAGTACTTC. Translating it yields CASSEALRLAGRQETQYF.

The CDR3 coding sequence is TGTGCCAGCAGTCCAGACAGGGGGGACCCGCATTTT. It yields the protein CASSPDRGDPHF. The chain recombines TRBV28 with TRBJ1-5; 9 bases match TRBD1. With 5 bases clipped from V and 15 bases from J, the junction kept 8 bases outside the gene matches. Per germline, CDR1 MDHEN and CDR2 SYDVKM. The CDR3 runs to 12 residues.

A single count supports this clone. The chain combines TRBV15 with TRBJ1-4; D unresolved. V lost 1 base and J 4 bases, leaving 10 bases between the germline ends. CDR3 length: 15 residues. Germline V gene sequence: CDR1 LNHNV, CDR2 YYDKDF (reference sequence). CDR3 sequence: CATSRGGINNEKLFF. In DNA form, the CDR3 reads TGTGCCACCAGCAGAGGAGGGATTAATAATGAAAAACTGTTTTTT.

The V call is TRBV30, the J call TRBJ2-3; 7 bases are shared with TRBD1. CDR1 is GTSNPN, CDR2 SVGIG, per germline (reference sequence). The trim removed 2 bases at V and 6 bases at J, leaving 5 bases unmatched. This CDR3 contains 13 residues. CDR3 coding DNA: TGTGCCTGGAGTATGGGCAGGGGGGATACGCAGTATTTT. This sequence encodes CAWSMGRGDTQYF.

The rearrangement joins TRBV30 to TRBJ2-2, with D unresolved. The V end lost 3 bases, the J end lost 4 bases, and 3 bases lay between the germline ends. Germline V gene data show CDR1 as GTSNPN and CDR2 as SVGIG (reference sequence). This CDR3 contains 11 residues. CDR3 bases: TGTGCCTGGAGCGCCACCGGGGAGCTGTTTTTT. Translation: CAWSATGELFF.